This TCR beta chain was sequenced during a study of cytomegalovirus exposure and HLA in healthy donors. CDR1 is SNHLY, CDR2 FYNNEI, per germline. V dropped 8 bases and J dropped 7; count of bases not matched to a gene: 13. The length of the CDR3 is 15 residues. Primers for the PCR totalled 60 Vbeta and 13 Jbeta. Using immunoSEQ multiplex PCR, the repertoire was profiled, and TCRdb retains in-frame clones only, with some absent. Among 120,000 or so clones listed, approximately 78% were seen once. The specimen sequenced was PBMCs. V is TRBV2 and J is TRBJ2-1; the match to TRBD2 covers 8 bases. The receptor's source is a man aged 30 to 45 in good health and CMV-seropositive. The CDR3 DNA reads TGTGCCAGCGCGGGGGGACAACGGACTAGGAATGAGCAGTTCTTC. This sequence encodes CASAGGQRTRNEQFF. Complete variable domain (other parts from reference TRBV2 and TRBJ2-1): EPEVTQTPSHQVTQMGQEVILRCVPISNHLYFYWYRQILGQKVEFLVSFYNNEISEKSEIFDDQFSVERPDGSNFTLKIRSTKLEDSAMYFCASAGGQRTRNEQFFGPGTRLTVL.